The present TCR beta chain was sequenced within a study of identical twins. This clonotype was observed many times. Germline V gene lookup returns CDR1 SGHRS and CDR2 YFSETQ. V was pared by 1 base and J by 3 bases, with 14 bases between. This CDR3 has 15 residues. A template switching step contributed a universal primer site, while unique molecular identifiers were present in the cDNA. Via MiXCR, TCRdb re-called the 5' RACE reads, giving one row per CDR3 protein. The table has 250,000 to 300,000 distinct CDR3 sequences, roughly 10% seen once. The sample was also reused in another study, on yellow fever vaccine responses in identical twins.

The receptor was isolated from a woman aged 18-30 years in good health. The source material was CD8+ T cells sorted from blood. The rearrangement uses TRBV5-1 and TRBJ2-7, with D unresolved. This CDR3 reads CASSLWASNGYEQYF. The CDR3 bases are TGCGCCAGCAGCTTGTGGGCATCGAATGGCTACGAGCAGTACTTC.